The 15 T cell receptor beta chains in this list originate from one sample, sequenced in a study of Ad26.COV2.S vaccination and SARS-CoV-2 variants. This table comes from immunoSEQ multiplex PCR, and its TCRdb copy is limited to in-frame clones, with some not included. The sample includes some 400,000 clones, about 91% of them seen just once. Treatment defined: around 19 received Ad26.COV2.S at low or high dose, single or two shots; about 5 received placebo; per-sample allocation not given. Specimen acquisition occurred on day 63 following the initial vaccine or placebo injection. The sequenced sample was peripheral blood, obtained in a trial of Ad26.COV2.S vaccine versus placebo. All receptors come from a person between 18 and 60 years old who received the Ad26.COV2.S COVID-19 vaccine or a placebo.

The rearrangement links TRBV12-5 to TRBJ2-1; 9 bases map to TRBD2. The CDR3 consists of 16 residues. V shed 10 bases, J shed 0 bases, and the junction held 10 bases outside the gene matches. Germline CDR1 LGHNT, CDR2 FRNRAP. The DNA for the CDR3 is TGTGCTACCCAGCGACTAGCGGCTAGCTCCTACAATGAGCAGTTCTTC. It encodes CATQRLAASSYNEQFF.

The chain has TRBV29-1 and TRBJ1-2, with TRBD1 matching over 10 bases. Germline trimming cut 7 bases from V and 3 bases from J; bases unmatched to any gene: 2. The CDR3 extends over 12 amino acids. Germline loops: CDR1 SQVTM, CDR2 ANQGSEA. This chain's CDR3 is CSAGTGDYGYTF. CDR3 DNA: TGCAGCGCCGGGACAGGGGACTATGGCTACACCTTC.

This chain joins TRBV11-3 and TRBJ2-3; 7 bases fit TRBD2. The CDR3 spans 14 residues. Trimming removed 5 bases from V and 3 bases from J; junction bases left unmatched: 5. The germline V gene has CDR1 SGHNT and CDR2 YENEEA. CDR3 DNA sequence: TGTGCCAGCAGCCAAAGCGGGGATACAGATACGCAGTATTTT. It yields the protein CASSQSGDTDTQYF.

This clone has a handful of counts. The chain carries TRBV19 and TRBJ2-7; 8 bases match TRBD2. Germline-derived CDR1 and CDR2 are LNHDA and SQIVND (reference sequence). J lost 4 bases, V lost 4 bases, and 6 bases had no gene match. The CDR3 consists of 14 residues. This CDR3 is CASSNPSGSYEQYF. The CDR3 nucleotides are TGTGCCAGTAGTAATCCCAGCGGGAGTTACGAGCAGTACTTC.

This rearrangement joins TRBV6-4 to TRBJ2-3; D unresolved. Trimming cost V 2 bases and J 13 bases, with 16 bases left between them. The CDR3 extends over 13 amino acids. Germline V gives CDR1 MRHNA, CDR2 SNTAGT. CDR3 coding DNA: TGTGCCAGCAGTGACGATATCGGATCCAAAGAGTATTTT. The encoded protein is CASSDDIGSKEYF.

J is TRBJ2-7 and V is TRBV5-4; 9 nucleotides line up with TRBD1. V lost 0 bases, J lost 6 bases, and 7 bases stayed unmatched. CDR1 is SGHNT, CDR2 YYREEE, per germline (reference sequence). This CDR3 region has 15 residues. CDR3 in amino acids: CASSLVGQGLIEQYF. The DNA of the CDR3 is TGTGCCAGCAGCTTGGTGGGACAGGGTCTAATCGAGCAGTACTTC.

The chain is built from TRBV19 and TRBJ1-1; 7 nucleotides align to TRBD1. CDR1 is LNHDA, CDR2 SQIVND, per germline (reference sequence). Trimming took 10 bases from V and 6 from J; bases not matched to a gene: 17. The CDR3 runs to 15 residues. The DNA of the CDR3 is TGTGCCACCCGAACCGCGCCGAGGGGGCGAGCTGAAGCTTTCTTT. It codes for CATRTAPRGRAEAFF.

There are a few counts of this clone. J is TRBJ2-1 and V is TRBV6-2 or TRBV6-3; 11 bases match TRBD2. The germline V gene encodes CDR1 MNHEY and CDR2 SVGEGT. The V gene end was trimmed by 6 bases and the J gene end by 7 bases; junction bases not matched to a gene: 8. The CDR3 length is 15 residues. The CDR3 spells CASSKLAGEGNEQFF. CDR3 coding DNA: TGTGCCAGCAGCAAACTAGCGGGAGAAGGTAATGAGCAGTTCTTC.

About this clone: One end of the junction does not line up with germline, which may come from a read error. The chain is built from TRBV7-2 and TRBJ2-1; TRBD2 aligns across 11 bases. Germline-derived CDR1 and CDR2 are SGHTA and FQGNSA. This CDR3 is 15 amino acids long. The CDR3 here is CASSLAGGVGNEQFF. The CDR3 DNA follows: TGTGCCAGCAGTTTAGCGGGAGGGGTTGGCAATGAGCAGTTCTTC.

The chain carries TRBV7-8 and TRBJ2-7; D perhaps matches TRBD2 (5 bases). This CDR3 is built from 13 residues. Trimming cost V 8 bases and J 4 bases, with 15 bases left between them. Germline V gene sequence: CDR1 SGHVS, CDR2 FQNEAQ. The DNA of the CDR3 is TGTGCCAGCGGCCCTGGAGGTGCTTACGAGCAGTACTTC. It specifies CASGPGGAYEQYF.

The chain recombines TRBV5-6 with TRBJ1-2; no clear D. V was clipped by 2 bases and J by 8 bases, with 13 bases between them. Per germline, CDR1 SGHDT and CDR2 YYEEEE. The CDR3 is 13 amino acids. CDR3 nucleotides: TGTGCCAGCAGCTTTACCCAGGCTTCGGGCTACACCTTC. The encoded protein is CASSFTQASGYTF.

DNA of the CDR3: TGTGCCAGCAGCGCGGGACCGAACACCGGGGAGCTGTTTTTT. Translation gives CASSAGPNTGELFF. V gene TRBV28 combines with J gene TRBJ2-2, with a possible D match to TRBD2 (6 bases). Germline V gene data show CDR1 as MDHEN and CDR2 as SYDVKM. The CDR3 is 14 residues long. V lost 6 bases, J lost 0 bases, and 8 bases lay in between.

The CDR3 protein is CASRWAGRTEAFF. The CDR3 region has the DNA TGTGCCAGCAGGTGGGCAGGGCGCACTGAAGCTTTCTTT. The V call is TRBV6-5, the J call TRBJ1-1; the D gene is possibly TRBD1 (5 bases). The germline V and J ends were trimmed by 6 bases and 4 bases, with 12 bases remaining between them. CDR1 is MNHEY and CDR2 is SVGAGI in the germline V gene. CDR3 size: 13 residues.

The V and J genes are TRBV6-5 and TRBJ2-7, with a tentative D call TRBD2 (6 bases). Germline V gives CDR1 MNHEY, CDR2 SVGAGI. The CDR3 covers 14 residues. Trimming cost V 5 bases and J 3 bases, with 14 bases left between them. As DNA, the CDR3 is TGTGCCAGCAGTAGTCCCGGGACTGACTACGAGCAGTACTTC. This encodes CASSSPGTDYEQYF.

CDR3 coding DNA: TGTGCCAGCAGTTTGGGTCGGATAAATGAGCAGTTCTTC. Encoded protein: CASSLGRINEQFF. This chain uses TRBV28 with TRBJ2-1; D call uncertain. V was clipped by 3 bases and J by 7 bases, with 10 bases between them. The germline CDR1 and CDR2 sequences are MDHEN and SYDVKM. This CDR3 region has 13 residues. Full variable domain (remainder filled in from reference TRBV28 and TRBJ2-1): DVKVTQSSRYLVKRTGEKVFLECVQDMDHENMFWYRQDPGLGLRLIYFSYDVKMKEKGDIPEGYSVSREKKERFSLILESASTNQTSMYLCASSLGRINEQFFGPGTRLTVL.